This T cell receptor beta chain was identified during a study of blood T cell repertoires in COVID-19. In the study overall: Nucleic acid was either cDNA or gDNA, and it came from T cells, B-cell-depleted T cells, or PBMCs.

Original processing notes: Amplification of reference gene primers provided the estimated nucleated cell counts. Data came from immunoSEQ multiplex PCR; TCRdb stores just in-frame clones and leaves some out. From that table come the V and J calls and clone size; the DNA was used to work out D and trimming. The sample has about 230,000 clones, approximately 82% seen once. Germline loops: CDR1 PRHDT, CDR2 FYEKMQ (reference sequence). This CDR3 spans 13 amino acids. The V segment lost 5 bases and the J segment 2 bases; nucleotides outside the gene matches: 2. V usage is TRBV13 and J usage is TRBJ2-7; 8 bases are a match to TRBD2. Sequencing input: peripheral blood. The source of this sequence is a woman in her 70s with active or convalescent COVID-19. The CDR3 spells CASSLRGAYEQYF. The CDR3 nucleotides read TGTGCCAGCAGCCTGCGGGGGGCCTACGAGCAGTACTTC. Looking up the rest from reference TRBV13 and TRBJ2-7 gives the full variable domain: AAGVIQSPRHLIKEKRETATLKCYPIPRHDTVYWYQQGPGQDPQFLISFYEKMQSDKGSIPDRFSAQQFSDYHSELNMSSLELGDSALYFCASSLRGAYEQYFGPGTRLTVT.